The 28 T cell receptor beta chains reported below all come from one sample, sequenced in a study of blood T cell repertoires in COVID-19. Profiled with immunoSEQ multiplex PCR; TCRdb holds only in-frame clones, not every one. This table holds about 200,000 clones, 92% found once. Source material: peripheral blood. The origin of the receptors is a man between 60 and 75 years old with COVID-19, enrolled during active disease.

The CDR3 protein is CASSYGSGTGGSYGYTF. The CDR3 bases are TGTGCCAGCAGCTATGGCTCCGGGACAGGGGGAAGCTATGGCTACACCTTC. This chain uses TRBV11-2 with TRBJ1-2; 11 bases are a match to TRBD1. V gave up 4 bases and J gave up 4 bases; unmatched junction bases: 11. CDR1 is SGHAT, CDR2 FQNNGV, per germline. CDR3 length: 17 amino acids.

V usage is TRBV7-6 and J usage is TRBJ2-1; the match to TRBD2 covers 9 bases. The CDR3 spans 17 residues. V was pared by 5 bases and J by 0 bases, with 8 bases of the junction left unmatched. Per the germline V gene, CDR1 is SGHVS and CDR2 is FNYEAQ. The CDR3, as DNA: TGTGCCAGCAGCCGAGCCCCTAGCGGGAACTCCTACAATGAGCAGTTCTTC. This sequence encodes CASSRAPSGNSYNEQFF.

The V and J genes are TRBV2 and TRBJ2-2; 8 bases are a match to TRBD1. Losses at the gene ends were 2 bases for V and 3 bases for J; bases not matched to a gene: 5. Germline CDR1 SNHLY, CDR2 FYNNEI. The CDR3 runs to 16 residues. Here the CDR3 reads CASSERARGHTGELFF. DNA of the CDR3: TGTGCCAGCAGTGAACGGGCCAGGGGGCACACCGGGGAGCTGTTTTTT.

The rearrangement links TRBV25-1 to TRBJ1-2; 7 nucleotides agree with TRBD1. V shed 2 bases and J 3 bases; nucleotides not matched to a gene: 12. CDR1 MGHDK and CDR2 SYGVNS come from the germline V gene. The CDR3 extends over 17 amino acids. CDR3: CASSEMGSAGTDYGYTF. The CDR3 DNA reads as TGTGCCAGCAGTGAAATGGGGTCGGCAGGGACAGACTATGGCTACACCTTC.

In DNA form, the CDR3 reads TGCGCCAGCAGCTTAATCAGGGGCTCCTACGAGCAGTACTTC. Translating it yields CASSLIRGSYEQYF. The J gene is TRBJ2-7, the V gene TRBV5-1, with D maybe TRBD1 (6 bases). Germline CDR1 SGHRS, CDR2 YFSETQ. The CDR3 runs to 14 residues. V shed 2 bases and J shed 0 bases, with 9 bases lying between them.

The rearrangement links TRBV19 to TRBJ2-1, with a tentative D call TRBD2 (5 bases). This CDR3 has 14 amino acids. Germline V gene lookup returns CDR1 LNHDA and CDR2 SQIVND (reference sequence). V lost 3 bases and J lost 2, with 8 bases in between. As DNA, the CDR3 is TGTGCCAGTAGTATTATCGGGACCTACAATGAGCAGTTCTTC. Amino acids: CASSIIGTYNEQFF. Supplemented by reference TRBV19 and TRBJ2-1, the full variable domain reads DGGITQSPKYLFRKEGQNVTLSCEQNLNHDAMYWYRQDPGQGLRLIYYSQIVNDFQKGDIAEGYSVSREKKESFPLTVTSAQKNPTAFYLCASSIIGTYNEQFFGPGTRLTVL.

This rearrangement joins TRBV18 to TRBJ1-1, with 7 bases identical to TRBD1. With 1 base clipped from V and 1 base from J, the junction kept 6 bases outside the gene matches. The V gene's germline CDR1 is KGHSH and CDR2 LQKENI. The CDR3 length is 16 residues. CDR3 region: CASSPLEGATNTEAFF. In nucleotides, the CDR3 is TGTGCCAGCTCACCACTGGAGGGGGCGACGAACACTGAAGCTTTCTTT. The whole variable domain, remainder taken from reference TRBV18 and TRBJ1-1, is NAGVMQNPRHLVRRRGQEARLRCSPMKGHSHVYWYRQLPEEGLKFMVYLQKENIIDESGMPKERFSAEFPKEGPSILRIQQVVRGDSAAYFCASSPLEGATNTEAFFGQGTRLTVV.

This chain connects TRBV19 to TRBJ1-3; D perhaps matches TRBD1 (5 bases). The CDR3 is made up of 13 amino acids. Germline-derived CDR1 and CDR2 are LNHDA and SQIVND (reference sequence). V was shortened by 5 bases and J by 4 bases, with 9 bases between the two germline ends. The CDR3 sequence is CASSPEGGNTIYF. CDR3 DNA sequence: TGTGCCAGTAGTCCGGAGGGGGGAAACACCATATATTTT.

This clone was recorded a few times. This chain joins TRBV7-2 and TRBJ2-7; 8 nucleotides line up with TRBD1. The CDR3 is made up of 19 amino acids. Germline values: CDR1 SGHTA, CDR2 FQGNSA. V dropped 1 base and J dropped 2; count of bases not matched to a gene: 16. CDR3 in DNA: TGTGCCAGCAGCTTAGTAGGTTGGCAGGGGGCGATTATAACCTACGAGCAGTACTTC. Protein product: CASSLVGWQGAIITYEQYF.

The CDR3 loop reads CASSKGDRDSYGYTF. As DNA, the CDR3 is TGTGCCAGCAGCAAAGGGGACAGGGATTCCTATGGCTACACCTTC. The V and J genes are TRBV21-1 and TRBJ1-2; no check of the table's D call, TRBD1, against the DNA was made. TRBV21-1 is labeled a pseudogene. This CDR3 comprises 15 residues.

The chain recombines TRBV6-5 with TRBJ1-5; unclear D gene. Germline loops: CDR1 MNHEY, CDR2 SVGAGI. The CDR3 contains 14 residues. V was clipped by 3 bases and J by 7 bases, with 13 bases between them. Here the CDR3 DNA reads TGTGCCAGCAGTTATCAGGCAGGTGGACAGCCCCAGCATTTT. Translation: CASSYQAGGQPQHF.

The gene calls are TRBV7-8 and TRBJ1-5, with 8 bases that match TRBD1. Germline CDR1 is SGHVS and CDR2 is FQNEAQ. Trimming at V came to 5 bases and at J to 4 bases, leaving 4 bases not matched to a gene. CDR3 size: 14 residues. CDR3 bases: TGTGCCAGCAGCCGTGGACAGGGTAATCAGCCCCAGCATTTT. This translates into CASSRGQGNQPQHF. Full variable domain (rest looked up from reference TRBV7-8 and TRBJ1-5): GAGVSQSPRYKVAKRGQDVALRCDPISGHVSLFWYQQALGQGPEFLTYFQNEAQLDKSGLPSDRFFAERPEGSVSTLKIQRTQQEDSAVYLCASSRGQGNQPQHFGDGTRLSIL.

The J gene is TRBJ2-7, the V gene TRBV27; 9 bases match TRBD2. This CDR3 is built from 17 residues. Germline V gene lookup returns CDR1 MNHEY and CDR2 SMNVEV (reference sequence). V was pared by 0 bases and J by 7 bases, with 13 bases of the junction left unmatched. The DNA of the CDR3 is TGTGCCAGCAGTTTATCGTATAGTAGCGGGAGACGAGGGGAGCAGTACTTC. Its translation: CASSLSYSSGRRGEQYF.

This sequence joins TRBV4-1 and TRBJ1-2; TRBD1 is a possible D gene (5 bases). The V end was cut by 0 bases, the J end by 8 bases, with 10 bases between. The CDR3 runs 13 residues. Germline assignment: CDR1 MGHRA and CDR2 YSYEKL. The CDR3 nucleotides are TGCGCCAGCAGCCAAGAACCAGGGCCGGGCTACACCTTC. It yields the protein CASSQEPGPGYTF.

The count of this clone is one. The chain carries TRBV18 and TRBJ1-3, with D possibly matching TRBD1 (5 bases). Germline CDR1 reads KGHSH; CDR2 reads LQKENI. Trimming took 2 bases from V and 1 from J, leaving 18 bases between them. This CDR3 spans 18 amino acids. The CDR3 here is CASSPLQAAGRSGNTIYF. CDR3 coding DNA: TGTGCCAGCTCACCATTACAGGCGGCAGGGCGGTCTGGAAACACCATATATTTT.

This chain links TRBV29-1 with TRBJ2-3, with D unclear. Trimming stripped 4 bases from V and 0 bases from J, with 8 bases between. The CDR3 sequence is 13 residues long. Per germline, CDR1 SQVTM and CDR2 ANQGSEA. The CDR3 is CSVALSSTDTQYF. The CDR3 bases are TGCAGCGTTGCTTTGAGTAGCACAGATACGCAGTATTTT.

The sample holds a few counts of this clone. The V gene is TRBV2, the J gene TRBJ2-7; TRBD2 matches 14 bases. Germline V gene sequence: CDR1 SNHLY, CDR2 FYNNEI. V shed 9 bases and J 3 bases; nucleotides not matched to a gene: 1. The CDR3 has 13 residues. CDR3 residues: CARGTSGSYEQYF. CDR3 DNA sequence: TGTGCCAGGGGGACTAGCGGGAGCTACGAGCAGTACTTC.

The chain uses TRBV11-2 and TRBJ2-2; 7 bases line up with TRBD1. Germline lookup yields CDR1 SGHAT and CDR2 FQNNGV. V shed 7 bases, J shed 7 bases, and the junction held 9 bases outside the gene matches. CDR3 length: 14 residues. In DNA form, the CDR3 reads TGTGCCAGCACCACGACAGGGTGGGTCGGGGAGCTGTTTTTT. Amino acid sequence: CASTTTGWVGELFF.

This chain links TRBV7-2 with TRBJ2-7; 9 bases fit TRBD2. J gave up 2 bases and V 5 bases, and 7 bases lay outside the gene matches. CDR1 and CDR2 from the germline V gene are SGHTA and FQGNSA. There are 15 residues in the CDR3. DNA of the CDR3: TGTGCCAGCAGCACCTCTAGCGGGGCTCCCTACGAGCAGTACTTC. This encodes CASSTSSGAPYEQYF.

This chain links TRBV28 with TRBJ2-7; D is possibly TRBD1 (6 bases). The length of the CDR3 is 15 residues. V dropped 6 bases and J dropped 4 bases, with 19 bases sitting between them. Germline values: CDR1 MDHEN, CDR2 SYDVKM. The CDR3 is CASRPTGQFGYEQYF. Written as DNA, the CDR3 is TGTGCCAGCAGACCTACAGGGCAGTTCGGATACGAGCAGTACTTC.

This clone has just one count. The sample holds other DNA sequences that translate to the same CDR3. The chain couples TRBV15 to TRBJ2-7, with 7 bases aligning to TRBD1. The germline V gene encodes CDR1 LNHNV and CDR2 YYDKDF (reference sequence). Unmatched junction bases numbered 2, after V lost 1 base and J lost 2 bases. CDR3 length equals 14 residues. The DNA of the CDR3 is TGTGCCACCAGCAGAGGGACAGGCGCCTACGAGCAGTACTTC. Translated, it gives CATSRGTGAYEQYF.

The J gene is TRBJ1-6, the V gene TRBV10-2, with D unresolved. The CDR3 loop spans 16 amino acids. Per germline, CDR1 WSHSY and CDR2 SAAADI. V lost 6 bases and J lost 4, with 16 bases in between. CDR3 residues: CASRGAVSLYNSPLHF. In nucleotides, the CDR3 is TGCGCCAGCAGGGGCGCCGTGTCCCTTTATAATTCACCCCTCCACTTT.

This chain joins TRBV9 and TRBJ1-4; 7 positions match TRBD1. CDR1 is SGDLS, CDR2 YYNGEE, per germline. This CDR3 is 15 amino acids long. V was clipped by 4 bases and J by 5 bases; unmatched bases: 8. CDR3 coding DNA: TGTGCCAGCAGCCTCAGACAGGGAGGCAATGAAAAACTGTTTTTT. It encodes CASSLRQGGNEKLFF.

This chain links TRBV5-4 with TRBJ2-7; D remains ambiguous. CDR3 length: 12 residues. Germline CDR1 and CDR2: SGHNT and YYREEE (reference sequence). Between the trimmed V and J ends, which lost 2 bases and 2 bases, there was a span of 5 bases. In DNA, the CDR3 is TGTGCCAGCAGCTTCCTTGCCTACGAGCAGTACTTC. The encoded protein is CASSFLAYEQYF.

Points on this clone: Additional DNA sequences in this sample encode the identical CDR3. This chain connects TRBV7-3 to TRBJ2-3; 11 bases are shared with TRBD2. The V segment lost 3 bases and the J segment 1 base; nucleotides outside the gene matches: 0. CDR1 SGHTA and CDR2 FQGTGA come from the germline V gene. The CDR3 has 15 amino acids. The CDR3 sequence: CASSLGLAGTDTQYF. CDR3 sequence (DNA): TGTGCCAGCAGCTTGGGACTAGCGGGCACAGATACGCAGTATTTT.

In DNA form, the CDR3 reads TGTGCCATCAGTGAGTCGGGGAAGGGGGCGGCTGAAGCTTTCTTT. It encodes CAISESGKGAAEAFF. The V call is TRBV10-3, the J call TRBJ1-1, with 7 bases fitting TRBD1. From germline, CDR1 is ENHRY and CDR2 SYGVKD. The length of the CDR3 is 15 residues. After removal of 0 bases from V and 6 bases from J, the junction contained 7 bases not matched to a gene.

The CDR3 nucleotides read TGTGCCAGCAGCTTATCAGAGCGTCAGCCCCAGCATTTT. Its translation is CASSLSERQPQHF. The rearrangement links TRBV7-2 to TRBJ1-5; D is unresolved. This CDR3 is 13 amino acids long. Trimming stripped 2 bases from V and 6 bases from J, with 8 bases between. Germline V gives CDR1 SGHTA, CDR2 FQGNSA.

The chain carries TRBV6-4 and TRBJ2-1; D remains ambiguous. The CDR3 totals 16 residues. Trimming removed 5 bases from V and 7 bases from J, with 21 bases in between. Looked up from germline, CDR1 is MRHNA and CDR2 is SNTAGT. This chain's CDR3 is CASSLRGEVPRNEQFF. The CDR3, as DNA: TGTGCCAGCAGTCTAAGAGGAGAAGTTCCTCGGAATGAGCAGTTCTTC.